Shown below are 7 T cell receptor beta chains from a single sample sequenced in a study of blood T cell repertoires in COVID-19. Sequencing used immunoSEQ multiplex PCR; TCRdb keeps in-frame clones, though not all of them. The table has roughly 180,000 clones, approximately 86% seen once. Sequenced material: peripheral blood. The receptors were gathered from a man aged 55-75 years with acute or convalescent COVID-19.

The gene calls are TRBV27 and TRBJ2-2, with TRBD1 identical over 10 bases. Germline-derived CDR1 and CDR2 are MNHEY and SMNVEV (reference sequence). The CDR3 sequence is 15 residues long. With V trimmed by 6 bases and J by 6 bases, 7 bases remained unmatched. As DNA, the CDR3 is TGTGCCAGCAGACAACCGGGACAGGGGTCCGGGGAGCTGTTTTTT. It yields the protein CASRQPGQGSGELFF.

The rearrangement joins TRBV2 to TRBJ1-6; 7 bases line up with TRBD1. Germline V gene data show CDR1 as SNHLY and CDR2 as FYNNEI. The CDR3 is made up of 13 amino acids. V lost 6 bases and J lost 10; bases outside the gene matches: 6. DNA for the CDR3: TGTGCCAGCAGCGCAGGGGGTTGGTCACCCCTCCACTTT. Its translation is CASSAGGWSPLHF.

As DNA, the CDR3 is TGTGCCAGCAGGCGGGGACAGGGGATGGAGACCCAGTACTTC. Translated, it gives CASRRGQGMETQYF. The chain uses TRBV5-5 and TRBJ2-5; the match to TRBD1 covers 10 bases. The CDR3 has 14 residues. CDR1 SGHKS and CDR2 YYEKEE come from the germline V gene (reference sequence). The V segment lost 5 bases and the J segment 5 bases; nucleotides outside the gene matches: 6. Drawing the rest from reference TRBV5-5 and TRBJ2-5, the complete variable domain is DAGVTQSPTHLIKTRGQQVTLRCSPISGHKSVSWYQQVLGQGPQFIFQYYEKEERGRGNFPDRFSARQFPNYSSELNVNALLLGDSALYLCASRRGQGMETQYFGPGTRLLVL.

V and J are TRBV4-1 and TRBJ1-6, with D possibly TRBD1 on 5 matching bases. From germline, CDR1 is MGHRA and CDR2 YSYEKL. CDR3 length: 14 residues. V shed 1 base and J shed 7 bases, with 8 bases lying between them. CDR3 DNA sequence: TGCGCCAGCAGCCAAGCGGGGGGAAATTCACCCCTCCACTTT. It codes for CASSQAGGNSPLHF.

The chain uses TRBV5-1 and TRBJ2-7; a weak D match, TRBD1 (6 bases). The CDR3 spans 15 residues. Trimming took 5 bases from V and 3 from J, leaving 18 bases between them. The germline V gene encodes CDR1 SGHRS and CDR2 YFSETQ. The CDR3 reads CASSRISGQNYEQYF. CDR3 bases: TGCGCCAGCAGTCGGATCTCGGGACAAAACTACGAGCAGTACTTC.

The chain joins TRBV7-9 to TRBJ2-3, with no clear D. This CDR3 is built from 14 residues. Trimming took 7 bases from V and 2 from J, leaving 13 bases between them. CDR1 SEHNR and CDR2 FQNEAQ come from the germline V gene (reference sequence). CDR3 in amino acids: CASIPGLSTDTQYF. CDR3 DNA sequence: TGTGCCAGCATCCCCGGTCTTTCCACAGATACGCAGTATTTT.

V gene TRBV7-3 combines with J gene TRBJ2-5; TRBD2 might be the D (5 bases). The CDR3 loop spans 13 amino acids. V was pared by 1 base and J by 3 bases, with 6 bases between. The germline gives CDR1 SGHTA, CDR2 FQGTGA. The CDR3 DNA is TGTGCCAGCAGCTTAATGAGGGAAGAGACCCAGTACTTC. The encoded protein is CASSLMREETQYF.